The clone carrying this TCR beta chain was observed a single time. The antigen remains unidentified. TCRdb's copy holds only in-frame clones and misses some; the assay was immunoSEQ multiplex PCR. This sample has 300,000 to 350,000 clones, with approximately 86% found just once. The CDR3 is 14 amino acids. Germline assignment: CDR1 LNHDA and CDR2 SQIVND (reference sequence). V lost 3 bases to trimming and J lost 5 bases, with 13 bases between them. The sample belongs to a study of cytomegalovirus exposure and HLA in healthy donors. Overall study findings and caveats: Subsequent analysis of the approximately 130 validation repertoires found a tendency for first-cohort TCR clusters to co-occur. Most TCRs appeared rarely, but some public TCRs recurred in many donors. A list of around 160 TCR beta chains associated with cytomegalovirus was given.

The sample consisted of PBMCs. This chain uses TRBV19 with TRBJ1-2, with D possibly matching TRBD1 (5 bases). This sequence originates from a man aged 25 to 40 in good health and CMV-seronegative. The CDR3 sequence: CASSMGQTRYGYTF. For the CDR3, the DNA is TGTGCCAGTAGTATGGGGCAAACCCGATATGGCTACACCTTC.